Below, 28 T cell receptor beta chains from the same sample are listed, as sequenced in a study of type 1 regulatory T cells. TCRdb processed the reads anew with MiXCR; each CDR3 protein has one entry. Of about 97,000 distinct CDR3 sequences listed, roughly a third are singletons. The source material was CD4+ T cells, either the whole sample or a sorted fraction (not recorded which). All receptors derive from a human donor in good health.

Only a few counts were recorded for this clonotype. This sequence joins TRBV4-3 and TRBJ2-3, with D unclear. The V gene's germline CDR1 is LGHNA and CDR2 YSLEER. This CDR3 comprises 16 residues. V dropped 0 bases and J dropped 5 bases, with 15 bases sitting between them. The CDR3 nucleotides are TGCGCCAGCAGCCAAGATTATGGCGGCTCGGGAGATACGCAGTATTTT. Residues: CASSQDYGGSGDTQYF.

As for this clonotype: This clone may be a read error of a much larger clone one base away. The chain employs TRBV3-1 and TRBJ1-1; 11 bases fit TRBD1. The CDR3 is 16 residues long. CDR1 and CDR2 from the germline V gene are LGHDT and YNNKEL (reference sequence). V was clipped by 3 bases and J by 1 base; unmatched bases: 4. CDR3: CASSQADRGQNTEAFF. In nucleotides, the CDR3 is TGTGCCAGCAGCCAGGCGGACAGGGGGCAGAACACTGAAGCTTTCTTT.

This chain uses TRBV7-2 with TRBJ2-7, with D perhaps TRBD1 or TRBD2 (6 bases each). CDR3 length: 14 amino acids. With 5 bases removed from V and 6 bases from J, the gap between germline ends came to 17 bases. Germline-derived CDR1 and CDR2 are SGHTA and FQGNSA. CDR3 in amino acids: CASSPTGGKREQYF. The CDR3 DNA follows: TGTGCCAGCAGCCCGACAGGAGGGAAGCGCGAGCAGTACTTC.

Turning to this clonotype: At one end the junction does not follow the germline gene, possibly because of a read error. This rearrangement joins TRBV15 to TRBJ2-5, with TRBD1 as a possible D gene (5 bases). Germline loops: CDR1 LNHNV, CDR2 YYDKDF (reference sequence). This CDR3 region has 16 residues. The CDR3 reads CAISRVPGMTVETQYF. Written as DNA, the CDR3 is TGTGCCATCAGCAGAGTCCCAGGGATGACCGTAGAGACCCAGTACTTC.

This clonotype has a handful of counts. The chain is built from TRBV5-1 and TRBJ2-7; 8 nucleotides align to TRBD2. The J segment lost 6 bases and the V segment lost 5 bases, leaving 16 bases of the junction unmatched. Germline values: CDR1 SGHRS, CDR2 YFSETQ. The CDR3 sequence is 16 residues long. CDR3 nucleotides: TGCGCCAGCAGTGAAGATAGCGGGACCTCAGGTCCCGAGCAGTACTTC. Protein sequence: CASSEDSGTSGPEQYF.

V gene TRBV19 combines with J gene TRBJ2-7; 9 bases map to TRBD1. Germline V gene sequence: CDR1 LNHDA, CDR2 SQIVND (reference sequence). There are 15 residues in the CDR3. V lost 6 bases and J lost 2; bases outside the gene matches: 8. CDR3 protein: CASRGPGQGTYEQYF. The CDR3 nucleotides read TGTGCCAGTAGGGGGCCGGGACAGGGAACCTACGAGCAGTACTTC.

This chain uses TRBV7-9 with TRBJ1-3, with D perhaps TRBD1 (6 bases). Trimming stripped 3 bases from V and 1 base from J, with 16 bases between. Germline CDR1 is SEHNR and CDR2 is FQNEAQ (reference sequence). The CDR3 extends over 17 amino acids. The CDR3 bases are TGTGCCAGCAGCTTGGCCGGGGGGGCAGGTTCTGGAAACACCATATATTTT. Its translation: CASSLAGGAGSGNTIYF.

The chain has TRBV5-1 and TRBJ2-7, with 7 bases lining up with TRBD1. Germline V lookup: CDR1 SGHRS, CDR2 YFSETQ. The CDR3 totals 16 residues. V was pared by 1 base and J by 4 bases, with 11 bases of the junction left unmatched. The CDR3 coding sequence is TGCGCCAGCAGCTTGACACGCGGACAGGCCTTTTACGAGCAGTACTTC. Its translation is CASSLTRGQAFYEQYF.

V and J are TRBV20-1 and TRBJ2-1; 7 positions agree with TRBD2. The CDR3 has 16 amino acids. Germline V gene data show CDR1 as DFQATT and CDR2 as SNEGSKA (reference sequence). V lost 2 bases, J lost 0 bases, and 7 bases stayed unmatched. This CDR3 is CSARPAGPTSYNEQFF. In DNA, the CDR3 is TGCAGTGCTAGACCAGCGGGGCCGACCTCCTACAATGAGCAGTTCTTC.

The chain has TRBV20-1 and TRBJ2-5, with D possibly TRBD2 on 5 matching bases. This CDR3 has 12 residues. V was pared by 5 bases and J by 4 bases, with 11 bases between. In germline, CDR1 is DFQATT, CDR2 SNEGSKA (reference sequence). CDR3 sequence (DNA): TGCAGTGCTGGTGAGGGCGGAGAGACCCAGTACTTC. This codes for CSAGEGGETQYF.

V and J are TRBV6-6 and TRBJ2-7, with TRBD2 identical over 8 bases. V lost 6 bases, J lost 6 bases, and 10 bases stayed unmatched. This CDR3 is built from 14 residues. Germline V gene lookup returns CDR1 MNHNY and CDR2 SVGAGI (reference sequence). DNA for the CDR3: TGTGCCAGCAGGGTCAGCGGGAGAGGGGGCGAGCAGTACTTC. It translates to CASRVSGRGGEQYF.

This chain's CDR3 is CASSSLAGGEQYF. In DNA form, the CDR3 reads TGTGCCAGCAGCTCTTTAGCGGGGGGAGAGCAGTACTTC. This chain joins TRBV7-2 and TRBJ2-7; 10 bases are a match to TRBD2. Germline V gives CDR1 SGHTA, CDR2 FQGNSA. The junction had 4 bases not matched to a gene; V was cut back by 4 bases and J by 7 bases. This CDR3 has 13 amino acids.

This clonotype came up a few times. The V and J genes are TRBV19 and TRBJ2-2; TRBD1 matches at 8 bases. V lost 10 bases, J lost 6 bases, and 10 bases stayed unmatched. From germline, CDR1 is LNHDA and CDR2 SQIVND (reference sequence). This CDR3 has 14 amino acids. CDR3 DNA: TGTGCCACCTCCATCAGGGGGCCTTCCGGGGAGCTGTTTTTT. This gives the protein CATSIRGPSGELFF.

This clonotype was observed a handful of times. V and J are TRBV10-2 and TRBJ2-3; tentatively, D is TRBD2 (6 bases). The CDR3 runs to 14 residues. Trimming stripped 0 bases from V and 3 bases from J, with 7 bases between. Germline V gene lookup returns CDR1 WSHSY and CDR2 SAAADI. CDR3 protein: CASSESGGTDTQYF. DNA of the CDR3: TGCGCCAGCAGTGAGTCCGGAGGGACAGATACGCAGTATTTT.

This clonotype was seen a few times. The chain's CDR3 is CACTSGSSYNEQFF. The CDR3 bases are TGTGCCTGCACTAGCGGGAGCTCCTACAATGAGCAGTTCTTC. The rearrangement joins TRBV30 to TRBJ2-1; 11 positions match TRBD2. Germline V lookup: CDR1 GTSNPN, CDR2 SVGIG (reference sequence). The CDR3 has 14 amino acids. The V segment lost 6 bases and the J segment 0 bases; nucleotides outside the gene matches: 1.

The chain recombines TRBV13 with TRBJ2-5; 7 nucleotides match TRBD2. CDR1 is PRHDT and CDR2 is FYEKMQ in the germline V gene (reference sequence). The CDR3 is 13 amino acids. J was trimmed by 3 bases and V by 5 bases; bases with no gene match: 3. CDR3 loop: CASSRGLKETQYF. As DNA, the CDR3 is TGTGCCAGCAGCCGGGGACTAAAAGAGACCCAGTACTTC.

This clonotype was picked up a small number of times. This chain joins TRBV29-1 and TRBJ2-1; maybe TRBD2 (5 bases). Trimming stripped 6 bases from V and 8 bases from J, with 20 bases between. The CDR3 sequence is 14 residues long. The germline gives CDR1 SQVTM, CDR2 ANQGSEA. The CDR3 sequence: CSVQWRLARDEQFF. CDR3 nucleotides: TGCAGCGTCCAATGGAGGCTCGCTCGGGATGAGCAGTTCTTC.

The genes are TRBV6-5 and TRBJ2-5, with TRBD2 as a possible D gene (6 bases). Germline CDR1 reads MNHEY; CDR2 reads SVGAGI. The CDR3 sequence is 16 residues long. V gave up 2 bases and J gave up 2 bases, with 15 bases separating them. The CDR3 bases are TGTGCCAGCAGTTACACGCCCTCGGGAGCGCAAGAGACCCAGTACTTC. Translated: CASSYTPSGAQETQYF.

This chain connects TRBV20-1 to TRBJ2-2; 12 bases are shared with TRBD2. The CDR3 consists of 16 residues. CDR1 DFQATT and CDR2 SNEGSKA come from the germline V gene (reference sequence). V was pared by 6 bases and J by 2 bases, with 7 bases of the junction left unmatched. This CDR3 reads CSALGLAGINTGELFF. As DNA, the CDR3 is TGCAGTGCCCTAGGACTAGCGGGGATAAACACCGGGGAGCTGTTTTTT.

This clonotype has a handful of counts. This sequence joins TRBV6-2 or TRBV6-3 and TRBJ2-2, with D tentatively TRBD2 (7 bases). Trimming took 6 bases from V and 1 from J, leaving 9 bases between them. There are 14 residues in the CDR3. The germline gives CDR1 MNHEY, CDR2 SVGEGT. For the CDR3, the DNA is TGTGCCAGCAGAGCGGGACAGAACACCGGGGAGCTGTTTTTT. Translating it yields CASRAGQNTGELFF.

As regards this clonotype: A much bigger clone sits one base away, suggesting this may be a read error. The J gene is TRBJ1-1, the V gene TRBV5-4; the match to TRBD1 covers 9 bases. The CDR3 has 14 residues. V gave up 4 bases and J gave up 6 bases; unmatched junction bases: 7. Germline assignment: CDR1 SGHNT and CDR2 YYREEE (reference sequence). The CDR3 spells CASSVGQGRAEAFF. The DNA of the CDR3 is TGTGCCAGCAGCGTCGGACAGGGGAGGGCTGAAGCTTTCTTT.

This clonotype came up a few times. The CDR3, as DNA: TGCAGCGTTGTAGGCCTAGAGTACACCGGGGAGCTGTTTTTT. Residues: CSVVGLEYTGELFF. The rearrangement joins TRBV29-1 to TRBJ2-2; no clear D gene. This CDR3 comprises 14 residues. Trimming stripped 4 bases from V and 3 bases from J, with 12 bases between. Germline lookup yields CDR1 SQVTM and CDR2 ANQGSEA.

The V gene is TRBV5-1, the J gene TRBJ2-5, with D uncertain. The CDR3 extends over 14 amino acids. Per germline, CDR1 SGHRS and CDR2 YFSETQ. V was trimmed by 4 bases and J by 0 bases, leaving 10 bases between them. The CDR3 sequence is CASSRSEYQETQYF. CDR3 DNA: TGCGCCAGCAGCCGTTCGGAGTACCAAGAGACCCAGTACTTC.

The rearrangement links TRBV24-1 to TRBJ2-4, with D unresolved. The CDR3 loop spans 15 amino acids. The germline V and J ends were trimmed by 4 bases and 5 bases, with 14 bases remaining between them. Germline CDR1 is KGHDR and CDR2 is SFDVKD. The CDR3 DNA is TGTGCCACCAGTGACCCAACCGGGTTCCAAAACATTCAGTACTTC. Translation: CATSDPTGFQNIQYF.

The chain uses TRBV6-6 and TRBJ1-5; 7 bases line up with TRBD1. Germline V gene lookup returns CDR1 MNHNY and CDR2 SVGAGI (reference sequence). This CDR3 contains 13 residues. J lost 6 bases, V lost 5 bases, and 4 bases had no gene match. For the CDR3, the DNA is TGTGCCAGCAGTGAAGGGGGCGGTCAGCCCCAGCATTTT. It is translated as CASSEGGGQPQHF.

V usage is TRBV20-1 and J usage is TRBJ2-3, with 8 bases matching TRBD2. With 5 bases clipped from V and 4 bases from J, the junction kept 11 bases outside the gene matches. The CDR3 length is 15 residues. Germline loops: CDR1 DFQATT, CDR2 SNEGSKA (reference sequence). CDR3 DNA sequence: TGCAGTGCTTTCCCGGCAGCGGGGGTCGCAGATACGCAGTATTTT. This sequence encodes CSAFPAAGVADTQYF.

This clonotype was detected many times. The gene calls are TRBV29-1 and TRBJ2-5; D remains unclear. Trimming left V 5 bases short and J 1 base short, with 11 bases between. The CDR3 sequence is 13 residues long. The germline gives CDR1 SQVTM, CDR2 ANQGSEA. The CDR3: CSVRVGSQETQYF. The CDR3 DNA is TGCAGCGTTCGGGTTGGTTCCCAAGAGACCCAGTACTTC.

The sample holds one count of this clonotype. The CDR3 is CASSLTFVSRGEQFF. CDR3 coding DNA: TGTGCCAGCAGCTTAACGTTTGTTTCTAGGGGTGAGCAGTTCTTC. The V and J genes are TRBV7-2 and TRBJ2-1; D is possibly TRBD1 (5 bases). The CDR3 covers 15 residues. CDR1 is SGHTA and CDR2 is FQGNSA in the germline V gene. V lost 2 bases and J 9 bases, leaving 17 bases between the germline ends.